This T cell receptor beta chain was recorded in a study of Graves' ophthalmopathy and Graves' hyperthyroidism. About this clonotype itself: Mismatch with germline at one junction end may stem from a read error.

RNA transcripts provided the template for amplifying TCR beta CDR3 regions. First-round RT-PCR with HTBI primers preceded a second-round multiplex PCR. Each CDR3 protein gets one entry after TCRdb re-called the multiplex PCR reads with MiXCR. The sample holds around 600,000 distinct CDR3 sequences, about two fifths seen once. This receptor was obtained from an adult man with Graves' ophthalmopathy. Sequencing used peripheral blood.

The CDR3 DNA reads as TGTGCCAGCAGTTTTATATCCGGGGAGCTGTTTTTT. Translated, it gives CASSFISGELFF. The rearrangement links TRBV24-1 to TRBJ2-2; D unclear. This CDR3 contains 12 residues. Germline V CDR1 and CDR2: KGHDR, SFDVKD.